This T cell receptor (beta chain) was sequenced during a study of spatial heterogeneity in lung cancer. Study-level points and caveats: Tumor mutation counts were tracked by expanded intratumoral alpha and beta TCR counts.

Time point meaning: sample taken at primary tumor resection. The donors comprised around 76 untreated early-stage non-small cell lung cancer patients. Whole RNA, which was extracted from tumor, nontumor lung tissue or frozen PBMC, was sequenced without any cell sorting. Unique molecular identifiers tagged every individual TCR cDNA molecule. In TCRdb, the 5' RACE reads were re-called with MiXCR into one record per CDR3 protein. The sample carries around 5,100 distinct CDR3 sequences, around 4.9% recorded once. Concerning this clonotype: Its cognate antigen is unknown. One end of the junction varies from germline; a read error may be responsible. Because the library targeted alpha chains, this beta chain is an off-target read whose size means little.

The CDR3 loop spans 15 amino acids. In germline, CDR1 is SGHVS, CDR2 FNYEAQ. Sequencing was performed on lung tumor tissue, taken at surgery. The clonotype was recovered from a male donor with early-stage non-small cell lung cancer. The chain uses TRBV7-6 and TRBJ2-7, with 10 bases lining up with TRBD1. The CDR3 DNA sequence: TGTGTCAGCAGCTCGACAGGGGGCCTCACCTACGAGCAGTACTTC. Amino acid sequence: CVSSSTGGLTYEQYF.